This entry describes one T cell receptor (beta chain). It lacks a known antigen. There are no base qualities to consult, and no much larger clone falls within one base. The data originate from a study of T cell changes during pregnancy in multiple sclerosis (dated by TCRdb to between 2019 and 2020). About the investigation overall: The study examined how the T cell repertoire changed over the course of pregnancy in women with multiple sclerosis.

Trimming costs V 4 bases and J 5 bases, and their ends lie 9 bases apart. The germline V gene specifies MNHNS as CDR1 and SASEGT as CDR2. The CDR3 contains 13 residues, cysteine and phenylalanine counted. Kept here is only the CDR3 DNA, which spans 39 bases and is read in frame from base 1. The receptor library was made with the immunoSEQ multiplex PCR assay. Sourced from immuneACCESS, this table was stored by TCRdb with only in-frame sequences that have V and J called. A share of the clones is absent; for the studies checked, an unresolved V gene accounts for under half, and the remainder has no known explanation. This sample comprises tens of thousands of clones, 80% to 95% of them detected only once. Of the sample, 5% to 7.5% falls within the top ten clones.

This sequence uses TRBV6-1 and TRBJ1-5; matching of 5 bases hints at TRBD1 as the D gene. The material was peripheral blood, obtained in the third trimester of pregnancy. This sequence originates from a female donor in good health, enrolled as a control in a pregnancy study. CDR3 region: CASSVGGDQPQHF. The base sequence is TGTGCCAGCAGTGTCGGGGGGGATCAGCCCCAGCATTTT.